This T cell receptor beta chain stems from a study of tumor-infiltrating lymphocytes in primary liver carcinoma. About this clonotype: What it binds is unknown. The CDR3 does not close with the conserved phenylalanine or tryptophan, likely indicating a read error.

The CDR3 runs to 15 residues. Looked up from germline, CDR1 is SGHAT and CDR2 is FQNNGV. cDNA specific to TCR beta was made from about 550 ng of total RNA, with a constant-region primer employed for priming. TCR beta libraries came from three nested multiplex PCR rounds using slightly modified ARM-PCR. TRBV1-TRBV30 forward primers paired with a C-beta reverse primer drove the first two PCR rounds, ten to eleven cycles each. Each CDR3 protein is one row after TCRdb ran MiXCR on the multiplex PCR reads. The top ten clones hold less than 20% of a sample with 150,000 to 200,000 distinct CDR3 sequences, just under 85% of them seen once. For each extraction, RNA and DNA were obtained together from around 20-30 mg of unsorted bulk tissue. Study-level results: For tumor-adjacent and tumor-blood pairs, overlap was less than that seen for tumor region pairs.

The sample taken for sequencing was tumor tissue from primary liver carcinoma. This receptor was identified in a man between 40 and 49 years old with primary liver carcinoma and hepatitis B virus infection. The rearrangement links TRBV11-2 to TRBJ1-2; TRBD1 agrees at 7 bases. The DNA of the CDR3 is TGTGTCAGCAGCATGTCGACAGGGTTGATCCCTGGCTACACCTCC. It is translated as CVSSMSTGLIPGYTS.